The clone carrying this T cell receptor (beta chain) has a count of ten or more. RNA served as the template for amplifying TCR beta CDR3 regions. The first round was an RT-PCR with HTBI primers, and the second round was a multiplex PCR. A single record per CDR3 protein comes from TCRdb applying MiXCR to the multiplex PCR reads. Seen here are fewer than 400,000 distinct CDR3 sequences, around 18% observed once, and the top ten hold 1.5% to 2%. Other autoimmune diseases, uncontrolled infections, pregnancy or lactation led to the exclusion of patients. Diagnosis was based on clinical symptoms, serum thyroxine, TRAb, thyroid ultrasound and orbital computed tomography. These data are taken from a study of Graves' ophthalmopathy and Graves' hyperthyroidism. Looking at the study overall: Peripheral blood (taken before any treatment) was collected at initial diagnosis.

Germline V gene sequence: CDR1 SGHTA, CDR2 FQGNSA. The CDR3 is 15 residues long. The V end lost 5 bases, the J end lost 4 bases, and 17 bases lay between the germline ends. This chain connects TRBV7-2 to TRBJ2-5; maybe TRBD1 (7 bases). The clonotype comes from a woman younger than 30 with Graves' ophthalmopathy. Material: peripheral blood. The CDR3 is CASSRPRRGVETQYF. The DNA of the CDR3 is TGTGCCAGCAGCCGACCCCGCAGGGGGGTAGAGACCCAGTACTTC.